This T cell receptor beta chain came from a study of shared clonotypes between healthy human individuals. The junction had 7 bases not matched to a gene; V was cut back by 6 bases and J by 7 bases. The CDR3 contains 14 residues. The germline V gene encodes CDR1 MGHDK and CDR2 SYGVNS. TCRdb's copy holds only in-frame clones and misses some; the assay was immunoSEQ multiplex PCR. Of some 500,000 clones in the sample, almost 97% are singletons; the top ten hold approximately 0.06%. Sequencing input: naive CD4+ T cells sorted from blood. Subset noted: CD45RA+ positively selected. The origin of this receptor is a woman under 40 in good health. The rearrangement joins TRBV25-1 to TRBJ1-4; 8 nucleotides align to TRBD1. As DNA, the CDR3 is TGTGCCAGCAGAGAGGAGACAGGGGCTGAAAAACTGTTTTTT. Encoded protein: CASREETGAEKLFF.